The clone carrying this TCR beta chain was seen repeatedly, ten times or more. Its antigen remains unidentified. TCR beta CDR3 regions were amplified from RNA transcripts. TCR CDR3 regions were first amplified by RT-PCR with HTBI primers. Each CDR3 protein is one row after TCRdb ran MiXCR on the multiplex PCR reads. The table records about 480,000 distinct CDR3 sequences, approximately 15% of them present only once. This record comes from a study of T cells in Graves' hyperthyroidism and ophthalmopathy. Study information: Peripheral blood sampling occurred at initial diagnosis, before any treatment. Study-wide results and caveats: Ophthalmopathy was model-predicted a median about 6.7 months pre-onset.

Trimming removed 0 bases at V and 4 bases at J, with 13 bases between. The CDR3 runs 15 residues. Germline V gene lookup returns CDR1 SGHRS and CDR2 YFSETQ. Sequencing was carried out using blood. This clonotype originated in a woman in her late teens or twenties with Graves' hyperthyroidism. The chain carries TRBV5-1 and TRBJ1-1; no definite D call. The CDR3 sequence is CASSLDDPGFTEAFF. The CDR3 DNA reads as TGCGCCAGCAGCTTGGATGATCCAGGTTTCACTGAAGCTTTCTTT.